This is a list of T cell receptor beta chains from one sample in a study of CD8 T cells in Susac syndrome. MiXCR, applied by TCRdb to the immunoSEQ multiplex PCR reads, yields one record per CDR3 protein. In the table there are around 170,000 distinct CDR3 sequences, just under 95% of which are singletons. Sequencing was carried out using CD8+ T cells from PBMCs. These receptors came from a human donor with Susac syndrome. Both conserved end residues are part of each CDR3. Fields, in order: V gene, J gene, clone size, D gene, CDR3 DNA, CDR3 protein. D genes are given only for firm matches. A row's size may be missing; if present it is once, few, many or a size class.

TRBV27	TRBJ2-7	.	.	TGTGCCAGCAGTTCGGGGCAGGGCCCCTCCTACGAGCAGTACTTC	CASSSGQGPSYEQYF
TRBV3-1	TRBJ2-7	.	TRBD1	TGTGCCAGCAGCCAATTAGACAGGGGTGGTCTATCCTACGAGCAGTACTTC	CASSQLDRGGLSYEQYF
TRBV11-2	TRBJ2-7	.	.	TGTGCCAGCAGCTTAATCGGACAGCAGTACTTC	CASSLIGQQYF
TRBV28	TRBJ2-5	.	.	TGTGCCAGCAGTTTATTGGGCAGCACAGAGGAGACCCAGTACTTC	CASSLLGSTEETQYF
TRBV20-1	TRBJ2-1	.	.	TGCAGTGCCCAGCGTCGTCCCAATGAGCAGTTCTTC	CSAQRRPNEQFF
TRBV13	TRBJ2-1	.	TRBD2	TGTGCCAGCAGCCAACAGCGGGAGGGCCATGAGCAGTTCTTC	CASSQQREGHEQFF
TRBV6-2/TRBV6-3	TRBJ2-4	.	.	TGTGCCAGCAGTACGGGGGACCTGTACATTCAGTACTTC	CASSTGDLYIQYF
TRBV12-3/TRBV12-4	TRBJ1-1	.	.	TGTGCCAGCAGTTTAGGCAGCTGGAACACTGAAGCTTTCTTT	CASSLGSWNTEAFF
TRBV5-1	TRBJ2-3	.	.	TGCGCCAGCAATTCAGATACGCAGTATTTT	CASNSDTQYF
TRBV7-9	TRBJ2-3	once	.	TGTGCCAGCAGTTACGCTGAGCGAAGCACAGATACGCAGTATTTT	CASSYAERSTDTQYF
TRBV3-1	TRBJ2-7	.	.	TGTGCCAGCTCAGACAGTACCTCCTACGAGCAGTACTTC	CASSDSTSYEQYF
TRBV5-6	TRBJ1-5	.	.	TGTGCCAGCAGCTTCGAAGGTCAGCCCCAGCATTTT	CASSFEGQPQHF
TRBV12-3/TRBV12-4	TRBJ1-1	.	.	TGTGCCAGCAGACAGAGGGGGGACACTGAAGCTTTCTTT	CASRQRGDTEAFF
TRBV10-2	TRBJ2-3	.	TRBD2	TGCGCCAGCAGTGAGCCTAGCGGGGGGCCACCTTTTCGCACAGATACGCAGTATTTT	CASSEPSGGPPFRTDTQYF
TRBV7-9	TRBJ1-2	.	.	TGTGCCAGCAGCTTACCTCAGGATTATAACTATGGCTACACCTTC	CASSLPQDYNYGYTF
TRBV6-5	TRBJ1-2	.	.	TGTGCCAGCGGGAGAACAGGGACCGATGGCTACACCTTC	CASGRTGTDGYTF
TRBV12-3/TRBV12-4	TRBJ2-7	.	.	TGTGCCAGCAGTCTAGGACAGCGCGAGCAGTACTTC	CASSLGQREQYF
TRBV10-2	TRBJ2-7	.	TRBD2	TGCGCCAGCAGTGAGCCGGGACTAGCGGGACCCCACGAGCAGTACTTC	CASSEPGLAGPHEQYF
TRBV25-1	TRBJ2-7	.	.	TGTGCCAGCAGTGCTCAGGGGAACTACTACGAGCAGTACTTC	CASSAQGNYYEQYF
TRBV11-2	TRBJ1-2	once	.	TGTGCCAGCAGCTTAGATCCCCAACGGAATTATGGCTACACCTTC	CASSLDPQRNYGYTF
TRBV5-1	TRBJ2-7	.	.	TGCGCCAGCAGCGACGGGACCGGGAGCTACGAGCAGTACTTC	CASSDGTGSYEQYF
TRBV10-3	TRBJ2-7	.	TRBD1	TGTGCCATCAGAGGGGACAGTAGCTCCTACGAGCAGTACTTC	CAIRGDSSSYEQYF
TRBV2	TRBJ2-7	.	.	TGTGCCGGCCGTTCAGGGTACACCTACGAGCAGTACTTC	CAGRSGYTYEQYF
TRBV15	TRBJ1-5	.	TRBD1	TGTGCCACCAGCGGACAGGGCAATCAGCCCCAGCATTTT	CATSGQGNQPQHF
TRBV6-1	TRBJ2-1	few	TRBD1	TGTGCCAGCAGTGAAGATGTGGGACAGGGGTATGAGCAGTTCTTC	CASSEDVGQGYEQFF
TRBV20-1	TRBJ1-6	.	.	TGCAGTGCTAGATCCGATTCACCCCTCCACTTT	CSARSDSPLHF
TRBV9	TRBJ2-5	.	TRBD1	TGTGCCAGCAGGGGACAGGAAGAGACCCAGTACTTC	CASRGQEETQYF
TRBV6-5	TRBJ2-3	.	.	TGTGCCAGCCTCGGCTCGGACACAGATACGCAGTATTTT	CASLGSDTDTQYF
TRBV10-3	TRBJ2-1	.	.	TGTGCCACCCTGAAACCATCCTCCTACAATGAGCAGTTCTTC	CATLKPSSYNEQFF
TRBV27	TRBJ1-5	.	.	TGTGCCAGCAGTTTTACAACGGGGAGCAATCAGCCCCAGCATTTT	CASSFTTGSNQPQHF
TRBV14	TRBJ1-1	once	.	TGTGCCAGCAGCCAAGTCGGGGGCATGAACACTGAAGCTTTCTTT	CASSQVGGMNTEAFF
TRBV14	TRBJ2-1	.	.	TGTGCCAGCAGTACTGGGGGGCAGAATGAGCAGTTCTTC	CASSTGGQNEQFF
TRBV19	TRBJ1-1	.	TRBD1	TGTGCCAGTAGTATCCTGCCAGGGGGCGACTTGGACACTGAAGCTTTCTTT	CASSILPGGDLDTEAFF
TRBV29-1	TRBJ2-3	.	.	TGCAGCGCCATACACCGCGGGGGCACAGATACGCAGTATTTT	CSAIHRGGTDTQYF
TRBV11-2	TRBJ1-5	.	.	TGTGCCAGCAGCTTAACGGCAGGGGCGACCTTTGATAGCAATCAGCCCCAGCATTTT	CASSLTAGATFDSNQPQHF
TRBV11-1	TRBJ2-5	.	TRBD1	TGTGCCAGCAGGGAACAGGGGACCGAAGAGACCCAGTACTTC	CASREQGTEETQYF
TRBV27	TRBJ2-3	.	.	TGTGCCAGCAGTTTGTCAAGCTACAGCACAGATACGCAGTATTTT	CASSLSSYSTDTQYF
TRBV5-6	TRBJ2-1	.	.	TGTGCCAGCAGCTTTACATCCGGGACTTTGGGTAAGAATGAGCAGTTCTTC	CASSFTSGTLGKNEQFF
TRBV6-5	TRBJ1-1	.	.	TGTGCCAGCACCTTCGCGGAGAACACTGAAGCTTTCTTT	CASTFAENTEAFF
TRBV18	TRBJ2-7	.	TRBD1	TGTGCCAGCTCACCGGGACAGAGACACTACGAGCAGTACTTC	CASSPGQRHYEQYF
TRBV19	TRBJ2-7	.	.	TGTGCCAGCCTATCGGGGTCCTACGAGCAGTACTTC	CASLSGSYEQYF